The T cell receptor beta chain under discussion was sequenced for a study of CD8 T cells in Susac syndrome. Random-hexamer reverse transcription was applied to about 0.45 to 1 ug RNA. TCRdb ran MiXCR on the immunoSEQ multiplex PCR reads and lists one entry per CDR3 protein. The sample lists around 270,000 distinct CDR3 sequences; approximately 85% were seen once. Per germline, CDR1 SQVTM and CDR2 ANQGSEA. V lost 4 bases, J lost 4 bases, and 2 bases stayed unmatched. The CDR3 contains 13 residues. The specimen sequenced was CD8+ T cells from PBMCs. The V and J genes are TRBV29-1 and TRBJ2-2, with 8 bases lining up with TRBD2. This TCR derives from a human donor with multiple sclerosis. CDR3 nucleotides: TGCAGCGTTGCCCTAGCGGGCACCGGGGAGCTGTTTTTT. This encodes CSVALAGTGELFF.